This record covers a single T cell receptor beta chain. The V end lost 5 bases, the J end lost 0 bases, and 5 bases lay between the germline ends. This CDR3 spans 13 amino acids. CDR1 is SEHNR and CDR2 is FQNEAQ in the germline V gene (reference sequence). Clones were sequenced by immunoSEQ multiplex PCR, and TCRdb holds only the in-frame ones, with some missing. The profile covers about 360,000 clones, with roughly 88% appearing a single time and roughly 0.75% taken by the ten largest. This record comes from a study of cytomegalovirus exposure and HLA in healthy donors. This receptor was taken from a woman younger than 30 in good health and CMV-seronegative. Source material: PBMCs. The chain uses TRBV7-9 and TRBJ1-3; D unresolved. The CDR3 DNA reads as TGTGCCAGCAGCCCGAGCTCTGGAAACACCATATATTTT. Its translation is CASSPSSGNTIYF. The complete variable domain, with remaining parts taken from reference TRBV7-9 and TRBJ1-3, reads DTGVSQNPRHKITKRGQNVTFRCDPISEHNRLYWYRQTLGQGPEFLTYFQNEAQLEKSRLLSDRFSAERPKGSFSTLEIQRTEQGDSAMYLCASSPSSGNTIYFGEGSWLTVV.